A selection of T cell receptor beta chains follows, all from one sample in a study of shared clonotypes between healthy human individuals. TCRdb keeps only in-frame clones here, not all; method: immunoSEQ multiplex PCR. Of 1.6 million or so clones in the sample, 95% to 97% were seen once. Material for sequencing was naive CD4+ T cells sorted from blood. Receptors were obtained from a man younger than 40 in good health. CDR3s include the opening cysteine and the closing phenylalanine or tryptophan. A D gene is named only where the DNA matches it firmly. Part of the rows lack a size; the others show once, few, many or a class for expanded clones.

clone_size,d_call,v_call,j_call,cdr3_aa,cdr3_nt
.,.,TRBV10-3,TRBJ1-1,CAISESTDHTEAFF,TGTGCCATCAGTGAGTCGACGGACCACACTGAAGCTTTCTTT
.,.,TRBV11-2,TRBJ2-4,CASSLRLESRAKNIQYF,TGTGCCAGCAGCTTACGATTGGAATCAAGAGCCAAAAACATTCAGTACTTC
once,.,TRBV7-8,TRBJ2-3,CASSPLDTQYF,TGTGCCAGCAGCCCCCTCGACACGCAGTATTTT
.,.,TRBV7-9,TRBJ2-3,CASSLGGRGTADTQYF,TGTGCCAGCAGCTTGGGGGGACGGGGAACGGCAGATACGCAGTATTTT
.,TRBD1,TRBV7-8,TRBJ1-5,CASSLAVTGLQPQHF,TGTGCCAGCAGCCTGGCGGTGACAGGGCTTCAGCCCCAGCATTTT
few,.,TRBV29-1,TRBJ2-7,CSVRDFYEQYF,TGCAGCGTTAGGGACTTCTACGAGCAGTACTTC
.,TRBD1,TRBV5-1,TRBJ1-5,CASSLGTGGSAQPQHF,TGCGCCAGCAGCTTGGGAACAGGGGGCTCAGCGCAGCCCCAGCATTTT
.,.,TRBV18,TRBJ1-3,CASWQGSSGNTIYF,TGTGCCAGCTGGCAGGGTTCTTCTGGAAACACCATATATTTT
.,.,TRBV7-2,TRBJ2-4,CASSFRETAKNIQYF,TGTGCCAGCAGCTTCCGGGAGACGGCCAAAAACATTCAGTACTTC
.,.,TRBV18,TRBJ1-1,CASSPRGSRVTEAFF,TGTGCCAGCTCACCCCGGGGCAGCCGGGTCACTGAAGCTTTCTTT
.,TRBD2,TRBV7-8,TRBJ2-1,CASSSGTTYNEQFF,TGTGCCAGCAGCTCCGGGACTACCTACAATGAGCAGTTCTTC
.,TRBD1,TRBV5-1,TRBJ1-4,CASSLAGTGEEKLFF,TGCGCCAGCAGCTTGGCCGGGACAGGGGAAGAAAAACTGTTTTTT
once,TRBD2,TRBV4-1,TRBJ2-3,CASSQAGTSGGTDTQYF,TGCGCCAGCAGCCAAGCCGGGACTAGCGGGGGCACAGATACGCAGTATTTT
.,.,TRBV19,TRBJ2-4,CASSIDKDYIQYF,TGTGCCAGTAGTATAGATAAGGACTACATTCAGTACTTC
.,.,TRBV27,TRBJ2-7,CASSLVVGGDIYEQYF,TGTGCCAGCAGTTTGGTAGTGGGTGGGGACATCTACGAGCAGTACTTC
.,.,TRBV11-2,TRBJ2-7,CASSFVGAPSEQYF,TGTGCCAGCAGCTTTGTGGGAGCCCCCAGCGAGCAGTACTTC
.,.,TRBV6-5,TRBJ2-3,CASGFGDTQYF,TGTGCCAGCGGCTTCGGGGATACGCAGTATTTT
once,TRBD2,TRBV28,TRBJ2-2,CAINAVVAGSNTGELFF,TGTGCCATAAATGCGGTTGTAGCGGGGTCGAACACCGGGGAGCTGTTTTTT
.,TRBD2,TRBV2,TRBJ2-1,CASLLAGGLSYNEQFF,TGTGCCAGCCTGCTAGCGGGAGGCCTCTCCTACAATGAGCAGTTCTTC
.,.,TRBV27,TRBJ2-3,CASSTGTFTDTQYF,TGTGCCAGCAGCACTGGGACGTTCACAGATACGCAGTATTTT
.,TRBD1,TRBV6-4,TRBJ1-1,CASSKDRGNTEAFF,TGTGCCAGCAGTAAGGACAGGGGGAACACTGAAGCTTTCTTT
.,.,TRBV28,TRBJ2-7,CASSLPTGSSYEQYF,TGTGCCAGTTCCCTCCCGACAGGAAGCTCCTACGAGCAGTACTTC
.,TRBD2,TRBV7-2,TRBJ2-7,CASSLSPGLAGEQYF,TGTGCCAGCAGCCTTAGCCCGGGACTAGCGGGAGAGCAGTACTTC
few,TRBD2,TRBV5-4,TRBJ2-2,CASGLAGVGTGELFF,TGTGCCAGCGGGCTAGCGGGAGTTGGCACCGGGGAGCTGTTTTTT
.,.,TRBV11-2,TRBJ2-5,CASSWVWETQYF,TGTGCCAGCAGCTGGGTCTGGGAGACCCAGTACTTC
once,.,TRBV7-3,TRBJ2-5,CASSTTPQETQYF,TGTGCCAGCAGCACAACCCCCCAAGAGACCCAGTACTTC
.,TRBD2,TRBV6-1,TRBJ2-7,CASSEEVSGRSYEQYF,TGTGCCAGCAGTGAAGAGGTTAGCGGGAGATCCTACGAGCAGTACTTC
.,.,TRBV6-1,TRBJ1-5,CASSERGGWPQHF,TGTGCCAGCAGTGAAAGAGGGGGGTGGCCCCAGCATTTT
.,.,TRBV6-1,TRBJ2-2,CASSPTGNTGELFF,TGTGCCAGCAGTCCGACAGGGAACACCGGGGAGCTGTTTTTT
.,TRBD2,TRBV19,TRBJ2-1,CASTRAGGDEQFF,TGTGCCAGTACACGAGCGGGAGGGGATGAGCAGTTCTTC
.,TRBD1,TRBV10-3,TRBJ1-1,CAIKDRERGNTEAFF,TGTGCCATCAAGGACAGGGAGCGGGGGAACACTGAAGCTTTCTTT
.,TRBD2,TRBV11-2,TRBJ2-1,CASSPRRLAGRGEQFF,TGTGCCAGCAGCCCGAGGCGTCTAGCGGGCAGGGGTGAGCAGTTCTTC
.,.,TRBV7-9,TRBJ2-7,CASSNQLVSEQYF,TGTGCCAGCAGCAATCAACTAGTTTCCGAGCAGTACTTC
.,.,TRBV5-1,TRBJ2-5,CASSLETAVGDAQYF,TGCGCCAGCAGCTTGGAGACCGCCGTGGGAGACGCCCAGTACTTC
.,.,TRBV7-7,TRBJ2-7,CASSFFDSYEQYF,TGTGCTAGCAGCTTCTTTGACAGCTACGAGCAGTACTTC
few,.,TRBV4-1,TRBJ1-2,CASSQGGVYTF,TGCGCCAGCAGCCAAGGGGGCGTCTACACCTTC
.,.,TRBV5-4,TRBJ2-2,CASSRFSIVPGELFF,TGTGCCAGCAGCCGATTTTCGATAGTACCCGGGGAGCTGTTTTTT
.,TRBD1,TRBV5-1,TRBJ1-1,CASNLDRGNSEAFF,TGCGCCAGCAACCTAGACAGGGGGAACTCTGAAGCTTTCTTT
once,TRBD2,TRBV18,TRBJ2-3,CASSPRASGILPDTQYF,TGTGCCAGCTCACCAAGGGCTAGCGGAATCCTCCCGGATACGCAGTATTTT
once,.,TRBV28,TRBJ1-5,CASSTRERSNQPQHF,TGTGCCAGCAGTACCAGGGAGCGTAGCAATCAGCCCCAGCATTTT
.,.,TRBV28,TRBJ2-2,CASRKGRLYGNTGELFF,TGTGCCAGCAGGAAGGGACGGTTGTACGGTAACACCGGGGAGCTGTTTTTT
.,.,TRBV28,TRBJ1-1,CASSLSTEAFF,TGTGCCAGCAGTTTGAGCACTGAAGCTTTCTTT
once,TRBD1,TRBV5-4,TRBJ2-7,CASRGTGSYEQYF,TGTGCCAGCAGGGGGACAGGCTCCTACGAGCAGTACTTC
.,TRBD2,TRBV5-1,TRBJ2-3,CASSLQRERIDTQYF,TGCGCCAGCAGCCTACAGCGGGAGAGAATAGATACGCAGTATTTT
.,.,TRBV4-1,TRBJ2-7,CASSPVGSSYEQYF,TGCGCCAGCAGTCCAGTGGGCTCCTCCTACGAGCAGTACTTC